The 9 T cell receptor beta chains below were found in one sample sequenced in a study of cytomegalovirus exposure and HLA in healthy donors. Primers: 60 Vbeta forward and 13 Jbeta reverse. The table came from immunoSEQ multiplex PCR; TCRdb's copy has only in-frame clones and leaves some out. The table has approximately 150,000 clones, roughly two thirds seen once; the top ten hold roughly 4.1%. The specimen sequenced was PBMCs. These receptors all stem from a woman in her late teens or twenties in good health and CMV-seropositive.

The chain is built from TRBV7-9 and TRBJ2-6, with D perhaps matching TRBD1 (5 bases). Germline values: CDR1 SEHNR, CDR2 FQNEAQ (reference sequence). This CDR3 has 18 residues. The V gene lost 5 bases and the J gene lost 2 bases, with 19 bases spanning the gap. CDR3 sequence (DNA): TGTGCCAGCAGCCCCCCCTCCCAGGGTAAGACTGGGGCCAACGTCCTGACTTTC. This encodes CASSPPSQGKTGANVLTF.

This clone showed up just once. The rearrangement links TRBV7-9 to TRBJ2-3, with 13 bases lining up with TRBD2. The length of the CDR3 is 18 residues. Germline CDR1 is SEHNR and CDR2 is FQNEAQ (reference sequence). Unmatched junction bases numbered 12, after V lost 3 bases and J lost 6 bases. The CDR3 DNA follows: TGTGCCAGCAGCTTGCGAGCCACGGGACTAGCGGGAATCGATACGCAGTATTTT. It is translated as CASSLRATGLAGIDTQYF.

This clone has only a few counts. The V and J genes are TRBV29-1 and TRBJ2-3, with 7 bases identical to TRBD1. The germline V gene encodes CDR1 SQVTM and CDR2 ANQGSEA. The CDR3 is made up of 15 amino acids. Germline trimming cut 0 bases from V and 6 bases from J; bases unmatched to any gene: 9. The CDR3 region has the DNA TGCAGCGTTGAAGAAAGACAGGGATCGAGTGATACGCAGTATTTT. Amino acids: CSVEERQGSSDTQYF.

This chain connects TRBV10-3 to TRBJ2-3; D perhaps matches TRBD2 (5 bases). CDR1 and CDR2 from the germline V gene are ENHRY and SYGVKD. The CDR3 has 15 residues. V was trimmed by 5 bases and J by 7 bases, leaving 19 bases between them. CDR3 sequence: CAISHAGTADNTQYF. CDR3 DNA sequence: TGTGCCATCAGTCATGCGGGTACGGCCGATAATACGCAGTATTTT.

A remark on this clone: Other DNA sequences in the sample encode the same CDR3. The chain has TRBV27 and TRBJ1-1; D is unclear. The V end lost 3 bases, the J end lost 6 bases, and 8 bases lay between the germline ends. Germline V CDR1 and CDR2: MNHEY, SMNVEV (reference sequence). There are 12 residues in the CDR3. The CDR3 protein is CASSFLGAEAFF. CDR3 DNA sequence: TGTGCCAGCAGTTTCTTAGGAGCTGAAGCTTTCTTT.

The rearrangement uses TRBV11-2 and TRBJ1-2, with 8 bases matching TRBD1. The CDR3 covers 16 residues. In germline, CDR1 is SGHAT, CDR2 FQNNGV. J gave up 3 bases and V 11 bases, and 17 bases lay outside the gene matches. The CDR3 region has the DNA TGTGCCTCCGAAGGTCCCCGGACAGGGAGAGACTATGGCTACACCTTC. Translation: CASEGPRTGRDYGYTF. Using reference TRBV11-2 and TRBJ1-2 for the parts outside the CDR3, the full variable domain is EAGVAQSPRYKIIEKRQSVAFWCNPISGHATLYWYQQILGQGPKLLIQFQNNGVVDDSQLPKDRFSAERLKGVDSTLKIQPAKLEDSAVYLCASEGPRTGRDYGYTFGSGTRLTVV.

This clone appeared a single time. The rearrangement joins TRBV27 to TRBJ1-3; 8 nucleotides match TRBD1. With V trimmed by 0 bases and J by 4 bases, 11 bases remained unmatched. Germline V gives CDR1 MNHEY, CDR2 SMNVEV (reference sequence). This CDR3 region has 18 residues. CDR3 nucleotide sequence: TGTGCCAGCAGTTTATCCCCTCCACCAGGGGGCCTCGGAAACACCATATATTTT. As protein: CASSLSPPPGGLGNTIYF.

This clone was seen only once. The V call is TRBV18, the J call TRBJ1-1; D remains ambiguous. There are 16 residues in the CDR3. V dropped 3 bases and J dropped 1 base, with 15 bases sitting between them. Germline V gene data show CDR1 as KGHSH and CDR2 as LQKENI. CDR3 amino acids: CASSPTIIQENTEAFF. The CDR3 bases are TGTGCCAGCTCACCGACGATAATTCAGGAGAACACTGAAGCTTTCTTT. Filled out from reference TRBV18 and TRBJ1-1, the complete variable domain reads NAGVMQNPRHLVRRRGQEARLRCSPMKGHSHVYWYRQLPEEGLKFMVYLQKENIIDESGMPKERFSAEFPKEGPSILRIQQVVRGDSAAYFCASSPTIIQENTEAFFGQGTRLTVV.

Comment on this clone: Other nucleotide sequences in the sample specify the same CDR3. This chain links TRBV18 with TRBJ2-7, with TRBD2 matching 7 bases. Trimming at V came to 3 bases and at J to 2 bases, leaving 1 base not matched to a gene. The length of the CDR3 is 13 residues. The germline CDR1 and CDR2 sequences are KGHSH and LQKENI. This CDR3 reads CASSPGGTYEQYF. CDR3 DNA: TGTGCCAGCTCACCGGGGGGGACCTACGAGCAGTACTTC. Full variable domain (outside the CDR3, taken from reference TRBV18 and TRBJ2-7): NAGVMQNPRHLVRRRGQEARLRCSPMKGHSHVYWYRQLPEEGLKFMVYLQKENIIDESGMPKERFSAEFPKEGPSILRIQQVVRGDSAAYFCASSPGGTYEQYFGPGTRLTVT.